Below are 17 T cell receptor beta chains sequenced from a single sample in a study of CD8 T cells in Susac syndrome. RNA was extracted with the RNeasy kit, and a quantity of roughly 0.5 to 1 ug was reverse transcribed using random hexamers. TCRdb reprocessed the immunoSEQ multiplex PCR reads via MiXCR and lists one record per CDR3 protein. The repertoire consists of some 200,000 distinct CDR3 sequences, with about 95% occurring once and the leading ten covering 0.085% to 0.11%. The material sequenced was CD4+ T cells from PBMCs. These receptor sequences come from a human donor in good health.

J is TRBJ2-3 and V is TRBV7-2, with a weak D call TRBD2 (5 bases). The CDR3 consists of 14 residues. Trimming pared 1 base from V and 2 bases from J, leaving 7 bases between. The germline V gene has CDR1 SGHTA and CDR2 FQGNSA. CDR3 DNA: TGTGCCAGCAGCTTAGGGACTTTCACAGATACGCAGTATTTT. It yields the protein CASSLGTFTDTQYF.

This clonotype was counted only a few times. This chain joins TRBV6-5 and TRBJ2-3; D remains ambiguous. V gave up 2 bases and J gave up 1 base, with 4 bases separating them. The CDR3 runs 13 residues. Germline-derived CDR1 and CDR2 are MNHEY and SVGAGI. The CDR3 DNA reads TGTGCCAGCAGTTACAGGGGCACAGATACGCAGTATTTT. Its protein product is CASSYRGTDTQYF.

This CDR3 reads CATSDLVAGDDTGELFF. CDR3 DNA: TGTGCCACCAGTGATTTGGTGGCAGGAGATGACACCGGGGAGCTGTTTTTT. The V call is TRBV24-1, the J call TRBJ2-2; no clear D gene. The CDR3 spans 17 residues. Germline values: CDR1 KGHDR, CDR2 SFDVKD. With 0 bases removed from V and 3 bases from J, the gap between germline ends came to 13 bases.

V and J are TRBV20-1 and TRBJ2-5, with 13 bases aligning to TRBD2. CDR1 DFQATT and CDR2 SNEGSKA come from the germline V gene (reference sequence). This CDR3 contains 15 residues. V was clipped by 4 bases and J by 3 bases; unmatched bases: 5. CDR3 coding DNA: TGCAGTGCTACACGGACTAGCGGGGGCAAAGAGACCCAGTACTTC. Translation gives CSATRTSGGKETQYF.

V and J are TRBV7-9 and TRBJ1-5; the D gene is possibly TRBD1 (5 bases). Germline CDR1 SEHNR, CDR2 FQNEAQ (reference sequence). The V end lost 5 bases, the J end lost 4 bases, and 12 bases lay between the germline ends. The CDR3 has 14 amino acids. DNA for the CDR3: TGTGCCAGCAGCCCTCTACAGGAGAATCAGCCCCAGCATTTT. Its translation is CASSPLQENQPQHF.

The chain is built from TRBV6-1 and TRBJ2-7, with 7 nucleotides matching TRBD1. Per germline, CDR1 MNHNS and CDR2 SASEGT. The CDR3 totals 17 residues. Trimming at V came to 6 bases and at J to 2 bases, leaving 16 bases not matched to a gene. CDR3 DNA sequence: TGTGCCAGCAGCCGCGCCCCTTACAGGGGATATACCTACGAGCAGTACTTC. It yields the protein CASSRAPYRGYTYEQYF.

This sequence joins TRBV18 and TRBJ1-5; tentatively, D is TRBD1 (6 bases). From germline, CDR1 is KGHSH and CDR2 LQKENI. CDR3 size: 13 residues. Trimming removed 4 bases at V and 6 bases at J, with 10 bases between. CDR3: CASSLEGGQPQHF. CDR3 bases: TGTGCCAGCTCACTGGAAGGGGGTCAGCCCCAGCATTTT.

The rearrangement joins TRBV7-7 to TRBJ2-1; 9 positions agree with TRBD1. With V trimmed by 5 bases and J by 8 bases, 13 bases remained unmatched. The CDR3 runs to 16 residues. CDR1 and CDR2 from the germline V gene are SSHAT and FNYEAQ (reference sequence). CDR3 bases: TGTGCCAGCAGCCTTGGTACAGGGGGCGTTTTGGATGAGCAGTTCTTC. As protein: CASSLGTGGVLDEQFF.

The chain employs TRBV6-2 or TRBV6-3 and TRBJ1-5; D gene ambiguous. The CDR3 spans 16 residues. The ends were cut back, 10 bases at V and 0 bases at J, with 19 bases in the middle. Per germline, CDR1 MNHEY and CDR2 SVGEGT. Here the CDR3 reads CATRTYRQNSNQPQHF. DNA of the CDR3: TGTGCCACCCGGACGTATCGGCAAAATAGCAATCAGCCCCAGCATTTT.

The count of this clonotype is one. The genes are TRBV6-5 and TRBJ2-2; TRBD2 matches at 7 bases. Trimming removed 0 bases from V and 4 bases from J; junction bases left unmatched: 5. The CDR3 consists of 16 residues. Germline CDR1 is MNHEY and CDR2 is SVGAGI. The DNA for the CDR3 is TGTGCCAGCAGTTACTCGGGAGGGCCGGTCACCGGGGAGCTGTTTTTT. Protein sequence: CASSYSGGPVTGELFF.

The chain's CDR3 is CASSEWGSGRANEQFF. The CDR3 DNA follows: TGTGCCAGCAGTGAATGGGGTAGCGGGAGGGCCAATGAGCAGTTCTTC. The chain combines TRBV25-1 with TRBJ2-1; 11 bases agree with TRBD2. The length of the CDR3 is 16 residues. V was pared by 1 base and J by 6 bases, with 5 bases of the junction left unmatched. Germline V gene sequence: CDR1 MGHDK, CDR2 SYGVNS.

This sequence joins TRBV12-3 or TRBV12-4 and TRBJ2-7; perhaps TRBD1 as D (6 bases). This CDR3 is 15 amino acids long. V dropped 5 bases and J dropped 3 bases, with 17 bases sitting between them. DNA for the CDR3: TGTGCCAGCAGTCCACAGACAGGTCCTGACTACGAGCAGTACTTC. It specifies CASSPQTGPDYEQYF.

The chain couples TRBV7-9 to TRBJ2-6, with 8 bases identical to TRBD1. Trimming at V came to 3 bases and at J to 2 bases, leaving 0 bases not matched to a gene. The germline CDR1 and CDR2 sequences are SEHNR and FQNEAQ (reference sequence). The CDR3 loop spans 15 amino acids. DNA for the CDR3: TGTGCCAGCAGCTTGACAGGGGCTGGGGCCAACGTCCTGACTTTC. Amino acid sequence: CASSLTGAGANVLTF.

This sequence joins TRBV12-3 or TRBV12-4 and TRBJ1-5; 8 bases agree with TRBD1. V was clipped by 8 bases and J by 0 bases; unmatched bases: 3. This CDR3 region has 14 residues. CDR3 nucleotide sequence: TGTGCCAGCGGGACAGGAAATAGCAATCAGCCCCAGCATTTT. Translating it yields CASGTGNSNQPQHF.

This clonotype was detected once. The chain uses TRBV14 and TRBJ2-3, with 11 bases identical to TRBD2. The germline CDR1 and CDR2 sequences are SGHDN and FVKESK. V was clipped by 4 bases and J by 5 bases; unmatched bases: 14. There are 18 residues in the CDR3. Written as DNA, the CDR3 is TGTGCCAGCAGCCGCCGAATCCATTATCTAGCGGGAGGAGATACGCAGTATTTT. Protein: CASSRRIHYLAGGDTQYF.

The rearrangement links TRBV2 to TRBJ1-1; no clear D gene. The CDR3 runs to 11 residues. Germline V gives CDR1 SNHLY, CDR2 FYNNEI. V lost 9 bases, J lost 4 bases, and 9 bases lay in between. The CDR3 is CASEVGTEAFF. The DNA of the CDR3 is TGTGCCAGTGAAGTGGGCACTGAAGCTTTCTTT.

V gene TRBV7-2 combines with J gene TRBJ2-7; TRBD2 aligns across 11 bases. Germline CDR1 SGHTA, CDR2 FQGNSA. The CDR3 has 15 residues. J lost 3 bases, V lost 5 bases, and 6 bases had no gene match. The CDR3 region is CASSVFSGRDYEQYF. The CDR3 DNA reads TGTGCCAGCAGCGTCTTTAGCGGGAGGGACTACGAGCAGTACTTC.